Below are 7 T cell receptor beta chains sequenced from a single sample in a study of T cell repertoires in cytomegalovirus infection. TCRdb ran MiXCR on the reads and lists one entry per CDR3 protein. The sample records about 770,000 distinct CDR3 sequences, roughly 28% being singletons. The antigens of these receptors remain unknown. The material was cultured CD8+ T cells from PBMCs, obtained from culture after CMV antigen stimulation. These receptors were taken from a human donor in good health (CMV status not recorded). Some clones in this sample may be carry-over from other donors' samples.

This clonotype was seen a few times. The chain has TRBV11-2 and TRBJ2-7; D perhaps matches TRBD1 (5 bases). V lost 5 bases and J 2 bases, leaving 10 bases between the germline ends. Germline CDR1 is SGHAT and CDR2 is FQNNGV. This CDR3 is built from 13 residues. As DNA, the CDR3 is TGTGCCAGCAGCATCTCACAGGCCTACGAGCAGTACGTC. This gives the protein CASSISQAYEQYV.

The chain recombines TRBV6-6 with TRBJ2-2, with D unresolved. There are 13 residues in the CDR3. Trimming stripped 5 bases from V and 4 bases from J, with 8 bases between. Germline V lookup: CDR1 MNHNY, CDR2 SVGAGI (reference sequence). The CDR3 here is CASSPKRTGELFF. CDR3 DNA sequence: TGTGCCAGCAGTCCTAAGCGCACCGGGGAGCTGTTTTTT.

This rearrangement joins TRBV6-5 to TRBJ2-5; 7 bases are a match to TRBD2. Germline V gene lookup returns CDR1 MNHEY and CDR2 SVGAGI. The J segment lost 6 bases and the V segment lost 6 bases, leaving 13 bases of the junction unmatched. The CDR3 contains 15 residues. CDR3 coding DNA: TGTGCCAGCAGCCAAGGGTGGTCGGGGGGAAAGACCCAGTACTTC. Translated: CASSQGWSGGKTQYF.

As to this clonotype: Germline is not matched at one junction end, which may reflect a read error. The V gene is TRBV7-9, the J gene TRBJ1-2; D unresolved. There are 13 residues in the CDR3. Germline values: CDR1 SEHNR, CDR2 FQNEAQ (reference sequence). The CDR3 region has the DNA TGTGCCGGCAGCCCGGATGGGTTCTATGGCTACACCTTC. Protein: CAGSPDGFYGYTF.

This clonotype was counted a few times. V usage is TRBV7-8 and J usage is TRBJ2-3, with a possible D match to TRBD2 (5 bases). Per the germline V gene, CDR1 is SGHVS and CDR2 is FQNEAQ. The CDR3 is made up of 16 amino acids. The V end was cut by 5 bases, the J end by 0 bases, with 15 bases between. CDR3 region: CASSRRASSSTDTQYF. DNA of the CDR3: TGTGCCAGCAGCCGGCGGGCTAGCTCTAGCACAGATACGCAGTATTTT.

This chain links TRBV6-2 or TRBV6-3 with TRBJ2-2, with D unclear. Germline V CDR1 and CDR2: MNHEY, SVGEGT. Trimming shortened V by 2 bases and J by 6 bases, and 13 bases separated the two germline ends. The CDR3 is 15 amino acids. The CDR3: CASSYVPLYPGELFF. The DNA for the CDR3 is TGTGCCAGCAGTTACGTTCCCCTATACCCCGGGGAGCTGTTTTTT.

The chain employs TRBV6-4 and TRBJ2-3; 11 positions match TRBD1. Germline trimming cut 4 bases from V and 4 bases from J; bases unmatched to any gene: 1. This CDR3 is 14 amino acids long. Germline CDR1 MRHNA, CDR2 SNTAGT. The CDR3 DNA reads TGTGCCAGCAGTGGGACAGGGGGCGCAGATACGCAGTATTTT. Amino acid sequence: CASSGTGGADTQYF.